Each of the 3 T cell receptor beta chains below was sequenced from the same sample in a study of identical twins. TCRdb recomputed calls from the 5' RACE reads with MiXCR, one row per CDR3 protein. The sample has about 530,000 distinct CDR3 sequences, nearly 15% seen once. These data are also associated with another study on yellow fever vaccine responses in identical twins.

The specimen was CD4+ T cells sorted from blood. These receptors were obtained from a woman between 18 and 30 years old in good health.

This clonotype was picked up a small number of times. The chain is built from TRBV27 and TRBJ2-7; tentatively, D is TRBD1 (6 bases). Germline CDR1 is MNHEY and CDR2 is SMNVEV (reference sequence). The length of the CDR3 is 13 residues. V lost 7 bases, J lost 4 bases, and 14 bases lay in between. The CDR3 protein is CASIGRGSYEQYF. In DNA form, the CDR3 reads TGTGCCAGCATAGGCAGGGGATCATACGAGCAGTACTTC.

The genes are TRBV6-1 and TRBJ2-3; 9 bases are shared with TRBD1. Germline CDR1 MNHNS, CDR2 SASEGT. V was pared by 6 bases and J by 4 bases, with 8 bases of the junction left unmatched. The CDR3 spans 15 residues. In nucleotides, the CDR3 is TGTGCCAGCAGCGCCACCGGGACAGGGTCAGATACGCAGTATTTT. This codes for CASSATGTGSDTQYF.

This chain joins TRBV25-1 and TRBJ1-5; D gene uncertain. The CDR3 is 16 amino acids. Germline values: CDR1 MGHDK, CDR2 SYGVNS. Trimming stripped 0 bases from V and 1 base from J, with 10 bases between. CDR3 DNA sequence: TGTGCCAGCAGTGAATATGAGGTTACAAGCAATCAGCCCCAGCATTTT. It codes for CASSEYEVTSNQPQHF. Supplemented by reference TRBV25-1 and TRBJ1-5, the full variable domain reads EADIYQTPRYLVIGTGKKITLECSQTMGHDKMYWYQQDPGMELHLIHYSYGVNSTEKGDLSSESTVSRIRTEHFPLTLESARPSHTSQYLCASSEYEVTSNQPQHFGDGTRLSIL.